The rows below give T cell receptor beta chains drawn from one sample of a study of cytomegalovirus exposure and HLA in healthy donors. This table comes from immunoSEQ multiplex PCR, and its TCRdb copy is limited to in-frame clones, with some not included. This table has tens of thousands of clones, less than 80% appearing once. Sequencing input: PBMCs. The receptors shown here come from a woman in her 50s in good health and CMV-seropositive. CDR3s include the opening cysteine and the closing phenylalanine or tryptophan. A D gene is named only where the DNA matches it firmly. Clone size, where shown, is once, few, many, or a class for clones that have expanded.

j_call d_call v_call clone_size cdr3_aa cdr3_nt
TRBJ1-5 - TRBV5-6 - CASSPDGGNQPQHF TGTGCCAGCAGCCCTGACGGGGGGAATCAGCCCCAGCATTTT
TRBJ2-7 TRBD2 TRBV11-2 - CASSPFRAGTRDEQYF TGTGCCAGCAGCCCGTTTCGCGCCGGGACTAGAGACGAGCAGTACTTC
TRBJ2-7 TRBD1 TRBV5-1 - CASSPPGQVVEQYF TGCGCCAGCAGCCCGCCGGGACAGGTTGTCGAGCAGTACTTC
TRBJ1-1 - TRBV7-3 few CASSLGPHGGAAFF TGTGCCAGCAGCTTAGGACCCCACGGGGGAGCAGCTTTCTTT
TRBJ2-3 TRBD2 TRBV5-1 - CASSSSSGRDTQYF TGCGCCAGCAGCAGTTCAAGCGGGAGGGATACGCAGTATTTT
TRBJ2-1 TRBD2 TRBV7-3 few CASSSSGGLYNEQFF TGTGCCAGCAGCTCTAGCGGGGGGCTTTACAATGAGCAGTTCTTC
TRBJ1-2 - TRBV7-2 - CASSLGGGDGYTF TGTGCCAGCAGCTTAGGTGGCGGGGATGGCTACACCTTC
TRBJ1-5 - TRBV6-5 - CASSYLSGEPQHF TGTGCCAGCAGTTACTTATCCGGGGAGCCCCAGCATTTT
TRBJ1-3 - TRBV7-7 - CASSLGRGSGNTIYF TGTGCCAGCAGCTTAGGAAGAGGGTCTGGAAACACCATATATTTT
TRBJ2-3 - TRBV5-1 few CASSLSPSPDTQYF TGCGCCAGCAGCTTGTCCCCCTCTCCAGATACGCAGTATTTT
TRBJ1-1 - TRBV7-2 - CASSAWGRNTEAFF TGTGCCAGCAGCGCATGGGGCAGGAACACTGAAGCTTTCTTT
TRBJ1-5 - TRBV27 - CASSLVRGPAQHF TGTGCCAGCAGTTTAGTCCGAGGTCCGGCCCAGCATTTT
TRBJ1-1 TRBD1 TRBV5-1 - CASSLRTGNTEAFF TGCGCCAGCAGCTTGCGGACAGGGAACACTGAAGCTTTCTTT
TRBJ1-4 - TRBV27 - CASSSYLGRDNEKLFF TGTGCCAGCAGTTCTTATCTGGGGAGGGATAATGAAAAACTGTTTTTT
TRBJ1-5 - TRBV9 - CASSGRVGDNQPQHF TGTGCCAGCAGCGGAAGGGTAGGGGATAATCAGCCCCAGCATTTT
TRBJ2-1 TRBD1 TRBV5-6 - CASSFYRTGGYNEQFF TGTGCCAGCAGCTTCTACCGGACAGGGGGTTACAATGAGCAGTTCTTC
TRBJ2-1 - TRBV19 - CASGGTVVWDEQFF TGTGCCAGTGGAGGGACGGTTGTCTGGGATGAGCAGTTCTTC
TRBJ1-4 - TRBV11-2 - CASSLGTVYNEKLFF TGTGCCAGCAGCTTAGGAACAGTTTATAATGAAAAACTGTTTTTT
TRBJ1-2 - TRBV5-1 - CASSLSPKAYGYTF TGCGCCAGCAGCTTGTCTCCGAAAGCCTATGGCTACACCTTC
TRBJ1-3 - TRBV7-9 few CASSFNRRGFGNTIYF TGTGCCAGCAGCTTCAATCGGCGAGGGTTTGGAAACACCATATATTTT
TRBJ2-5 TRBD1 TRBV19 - CATAIGQGARETQYF TGTGCCACTGCAATCGGACAGGGGGCTAGAGAGACCCAGTACTTC
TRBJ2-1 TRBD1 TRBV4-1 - CASNNRGHNEQFF TGCGCCAGCAATAACAGGGGGCACAATGAGCAGTTCTTC
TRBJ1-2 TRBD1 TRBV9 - CASSVVGTGVYGYTF TGTGCCAGCAGCGTAGTTGGGACAGGAGTCTATGGCTACACCTTC
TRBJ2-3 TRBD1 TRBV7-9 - CAGGDRGPDTQYF TGTGCCGGGGGGGACAGGGGTCCAGATACGCAGTATTTT
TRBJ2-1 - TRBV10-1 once CASSDPLGGGAQDEQFF TGCGCCAGCAGTGACCCCTTAGGTGGGGGGGCGCAGGATGAGCAGTTCTTC
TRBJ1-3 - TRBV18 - CATFPNSRVGNTIYF TGTGCCACCTTCCCAAACAGCAGGGTTGGAAACACCATATATTTT
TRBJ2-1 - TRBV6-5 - CASSTRGSGNNEQFF TGTGCCAGCAGCACAAGGGGTAGCGGTAACAATGAGCAGTTCTTC
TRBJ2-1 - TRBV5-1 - CASSLVSVYNEQFF TGCGCCAGCAGCTTGGTGTCAGTCTACAATGAGCAGTTCTTC
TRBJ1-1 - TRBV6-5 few CASSYGRDTEAFF TGTGCCAGCAGTTACGGGAGAGACACTGAAGCTTTCTTT
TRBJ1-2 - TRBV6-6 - CASSYSTGGEGYTF TGTGCCAGCAGTTACTCGACTGGGGGCGAAGGCTACACCTTC
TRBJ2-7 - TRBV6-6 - CASSYSRSSSYEQYF TGTGCCAGCAGTTACTCGCGATCCTCCTCCTACGAGCAGTACTTC
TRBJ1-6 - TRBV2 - CASSGSVAQKNSLLHF TGTGCCAGCAGTGGTTCGGTGGCACAGAAAAATTCACTCCTCCACTTT
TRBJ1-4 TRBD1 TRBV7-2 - CASSLRGPSRGEKLFF TGTGCCAGCAGCTTAAGGGGGCCGTCTCGAGGTGAAAAACTGTTTTTT
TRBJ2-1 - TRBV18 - CASSPVRDEQFF TGTGCCAGCTCACCAGTACGGGATGAGCAGTTCTTC
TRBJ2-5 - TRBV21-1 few CASSTPDREGETQYF TGTGCCAGCAGCACCCCAGACAGGGAAGGCGAGACCCAGTACTTC
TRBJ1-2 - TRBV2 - CANRASTF TGTGCCAACAGGGCTTCCACCTTC
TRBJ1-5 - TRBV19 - CASSIEGTGMSQPQHF TGTGCCAGTAGTATAGAGGGAACAGGGATGAGCCAGCCCCAGCATTTT
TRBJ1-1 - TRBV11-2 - CASSSALVRDGTEAFF TGTGCCAGCAGCTCCGCATTAGTGCGGGACGGCACTGAAGCTTTCTTT
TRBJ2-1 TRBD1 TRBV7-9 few CASSSQGKGSYNEQFF TGTGCCAGCAGCTCACAGGGGAAAGGGTCCTACAATGAGCAGTTCTTC
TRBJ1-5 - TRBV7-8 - CASSSGNQPQHF TGTGCCAGCAGTTCAGGGAATCAGCCCCAGCATTTT
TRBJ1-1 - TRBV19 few CASTKSRAGGVLLAFF TGTGCCAGTACCAAATCCAGGGCGGGGGGAGTGCTTCTGGCTTTCTTT
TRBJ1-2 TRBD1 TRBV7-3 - CASSPGQGAQGYTF TGTGCCAGCAGCCCGGGACAGGGGGCGCAAGGCTACACCTTC
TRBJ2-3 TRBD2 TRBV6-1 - CASSLAGGTDTQYF TGTGCCAGCAGTTTAGCGGGGGGCACAGATACGCAGTATTTT
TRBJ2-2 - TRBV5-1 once CASRYTGLPNTGELFF TGCGCCAGCAGGTACACAGGGCTCCCGAACACCGGGGAGCTGTTTTTT
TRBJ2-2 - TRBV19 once CASSIDRTGELFF TGTGCCAGTAGTATTGACAGGACCGGGGAGCTGTTTTTT
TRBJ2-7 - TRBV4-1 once CASSQRYEQYF TGCGCCAGCAGCCAGCGTTACGAGCAGTACTTC
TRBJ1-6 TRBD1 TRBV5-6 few CASSSAGTASPLHF TGTGCCAGCAGCTCAGCCGGGACAGCCTCACCCCTCCACTTT
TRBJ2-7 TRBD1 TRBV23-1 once CASSQRPGQGFYEQYF TGCGCCAGCAGTCAACGTCCGGGACAGGGTTTCTACGAGCAGTACTTC
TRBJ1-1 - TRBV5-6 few CASSPAALLHTEAFF TGTGCCAGCAGCCCGGCGGCACTTTTACACACTGAAGCTTTCTTT
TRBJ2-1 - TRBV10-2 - CASSGFEGGDRNEQFF TGCGCCAGCAGTGGGTTCGAGGGGGGGGACCGCAATGAGCAGTTCTTC